These 10 T cell receptor beta chains share one sample of origin, sequenced in a study of T cells after yellow fever vaccination. Each CDR3 protein is one row after TCRdb ran MiXCR on the 5' RACE reads. The table lists about 350,000 distinct CDR3 sequences, 4.1% of them singletons. The source material was PBMCs, sampled 5 days after the yellow fever booster vaccination. The origin of the receptors is a man younger than 30 who received the YFV17D yellow fever vaccine.

This clonotype was seen at least ten times. The rearrangement links TRBV4-1 to TRBJ2-7, with D perhaps matching TRBD1 (5 bases). CDR3 length: 15 residues. Germline V lookup: CDR1 MGHRA, CDR2 YSYEKL. Between the trimmed V and J ends, which lost 0 bases and 5 bases, there was a span of 14 bases. Written as DNA, the CDR3 is TGCGCCAGCAGCCAAGATACAGGTCTAATCGACGAGCAGTACTTC. This encodes CASSQDTGLIDEQYF.

CDR3 region: CASSLTGSGNIQYF. CDR3 sequence (DNA): TGTGCCAGCAGCTTGACAGGGTCTGGAAACATTCAGTACTTC. The chain carries TRBV5-4 and TRBJ2-4, with a possible D match to TRBD1 (6 bases). Germline V gives CDR1 SGHNT, CDR2 YYREEE (reference sequence). The CDR3 is 14 residues long. V was trimmed by 1 base and J by 6 bases, leaving 11 bases between them.

This clonotype has only a few counts. The CDR3 loop reads CASSLAEDRGRRGYGYTF. The CDR3 nucleotides are TGCGCCAGCAGCTTGGCCGAGGACAGGGGGCGAAGAGGCTATGGCTACACCTTC. This chain joins TRBV5-1 and TRBJ1-2; 11 bases are shared with TRBD1. Germline values: CDR1 SGHRS, CDR2 YFSETQ. V lost 0 bases and J lost 4; bases outside the gene matches: 11. This CDR3 comprises 18 residues.

In its sample, this clonotype was seen many times. The chain couples TRBV12-3 or TRBV12-4 to TRBJ1-2, with no clear D. CDR3 length: 13 residues. Trimming shortened V by 7 bases and J by 2 bases, and 11 bases separated the two germline ends. CDR3 nucleotide sequence: TGTGCCAGCAACCTACAGCCAAACTATGGCTACACCTTC. Protein sequence: CASNLQPNYGYTF.

This chain links TRBV6-6 with TRBJ1-5, with 9 bases that match TRBD1. J was trimmed by 1 base and V by 6 bases; bases with no gene match: 7. The V gene's germline CDR1 is MNHNY and CDR2 SVGAGI (reference sequence). The CDR3 is 16 amino acids. In DNA form, the CDR3 reads TGTGCCAGCAGCAGGGACAGGGAGGGGAGCAATCAGCCCCAGCATTTT. It encodes CASSRDREGSNQPQHF.

The J gene is TRBJ2-7, the V gene TRBV5-1; 9 nucleotides agree with TRBD1. V lost 4 bases to trimming and J lost 5 bases; unmatched junction nucleotides: 7. This CDR3 comprises 14 residues. Germline CDR1 reads SGHRS; CDR2 reads YFSETQ. This chain's CDR3 is CASSVSGQGNEQYF. The CDR3 coding sequence is TGCGCCAGCAGCGTATCGGGACAGGGTAACGAGCAGTACTTC.

This clonotype has just a few counts. This chain joins TRBV6-6 and TRBJ2-1, with 12 bases that match TRBD2. This CDR3 is built from 15 residues. J was trimmed by 8 bases and V by 6 bases; bases with no gene match: 8. CDR1 MNHNY and CDR2 SVGAGI come from the germline V gene (reference sequence). The CDR3 nucleotides are TGTGCCAGCAGACCTCTAGCGGGGGGGCCTCATGAGCAGTTCTTC. This encodes CASRPLAGGPHEQFF.

The V and J genes are TRBV20-1 and TRBJ1-6, with D possibly matching TRBD1 (5 bases). Germline CDR1 is DFQATT and CDR2 is SNEGSKA (reference sequence). Trimming took 4 bases from V and 8 from J, leaving 12 bases between them. This CDR3 spans 13 amino acids. The CDR3: CSANDSPDSPLHF. DNA of the CDR3: TGCAGTGCTAACGACAGTCCTGATTCACCCCTCCACTTT.

Only a few counts were recorded for this clonotype. The chain carries TRBV4-1 and TRBJ2-7; TRBD1 agrees at 9 bases. V lost 0 bases and J lost 3; bases outside the gene matches: 0. The CDR3 is 14 residues long. Looked up from germline, CDR1 is MGHRA and CDR2 is YSYEKL. This CDR3 reads CASSQEGQGYEQYF. Written as DNA, the CDR3 is TGCGCCAGCAGCCAAGAGGGACAGGGCTACGAGCAGTACTTC.

The V call is TRBV7-8, the J call TRBJ2-7; D is possibly TRBD1 (6 bases). Trimming cost V 2 bases and J 3 bases, with 8 bases left between them. The germline V gene encodes CDR1 SGHVS and CDR2 FQNEAQ. The CDR3 is made up of 13 amino acids. The CDR3 DNA reads as TGTGCCAGCAGCTTACCGGACAGCTACGAGCAGTACGTC. Encoded protein: CASSLPDSYEQYV.